Listed here are 20 T cell receptor beta chains from one sample, sequenced in a study of response to subunit inactivated influenza vaccine. TCRdb re-analysed the RT-PCR reads in MiXCR, keeping a single row per CDR3 protein. The sample records approximately 250,000 distinct CDR3 sequences, 10% to 15% being singletons. The source was non-naive T cells sorted from PBMCs, collected roughly 15 days before vaccination. The receptors were gathered from a man aged 45 to 65 who received an inactivated influenza vaccine.

The J gene is TRBJ2-1, the V gene TRBV5-6; D possibly uses TRBD1 or TRBD2 (6 bases each). CDR1 is SGHDT, CDR2 YYEEEE, per germline. This CDR3 has 16 residues. V lost 4 bases to trimming and J lost 0 bases, with 14 bases between them. Here the CDR3 DNA reads TGTGCCAGCAGCCGCGGGGACATGAACTCCTACAATGAGCAGTTCTTC. Its protein product is CASSRGDMNSYNEQFF.

The chain employs TRBV15 and TRBJ2-7, with a tentative D call TRBD1 (6 bases). V lost 5 bases to trimming and J lost 4 bases, with 9 bases between them. Germline lookup yields CDR1 LNHNV and CDR2 YYDKDF (reference sequence). CDR3 size: 12 residues. The CDR3 sequence is CATSEQGYEQYF. The CDR3 coding sequence is TGTGCCACCAGCGAACAGGGTTACGAGCAGTACTTC.

This clonotype turned up a few times. This chain links TRBV6-1 with TRBJ1-5; D call uncertain. The germline gives CDR1 MNHNS, CDR2 SASEGT. V lost 1 base, J lost 0 bases, and 10 bases lay in between. The CDR3 is made up of 16 amino acids. CDR3: CASSEVGGYSNQPQHF. DNA for the CDR3: TGTGCCAGCAGTGAAGTGGGTGGATATAGCAATCAGCCCCAGCATTTT.

V and J are TRBV7-8 and TRBJ1-5; TRBD1 agrees at 9 bases. Per the germline V gene, CDR1 is SGHVS and CDR2 is FQNEAQ. V was clipped by 1 base and J by 7 bases; unmatched bases: 5. The CDR3 is made up of 15 amino acids. Written as DNA, the CDR3 is TGTGCCAGCAGCTTAGGGACAGGGGCACGGCAGCCCCAGCATTTT. Its translation is CASSLGTGARQPQHF.

V is TRBV6-2 or TRBV6-3 and J is TRBJ1-1; no definite D call. With 5 bases removed from V and 10 bases from J, the gap between germline ends came to 23 bases. The CDR3 spans 15 residues. Per the germline V gene, CDR1 is MNHEY and CDR2 is SVGEGT. The CDR3 DNA reads TGTGCCAGCAGTGATAGTGCGGTGGGCTTTTTTGGAGCTTTCTTT. Residues: CASSDSAVGFFGAFF.

Ten or more counts support this clonotype. The chain has TRBV5-5 and TRBJ1-2; TRBD1 is a possible D gene (6 bases). V lost 6 bases and J lost 3, with 15 bases in between. This CDR3 spans 14 amino acids. Germline V gives CDR1 SGHKS, CDR2 YYEKEE (reference sequence). The CDR3 DNA reads as TGTGCCAGCACCCGACAGGCGTCGCACTATGGCTACACCTTC. Encoded protein: CASTRQASHYGYTF.

At least ten counts were recorded for this clonotype. The junction and the germline gene differ at one end; a read error may be behind it. V is TRBV5-1 and J is TRBJ1-3, with D uncertain. The CDR3 loop spans 13 amino acids. The germline V gene has CDR1 SGHRS and CDR2 YFSETQ. CDR3 residues: CASSSLSGDTIYF. CDR3 bases: TGCGCCAGCAGCTCGCTATCTGGAGACACCATATATTTT.

The V call is TRBV2, the J call TRBJ2-5, with D tentatively TRBD1 or TRBD2 (5 bases each). The CDR3 is 14 amino acids. Germline CDR1 SNHLY, CDR2 FYNNEI. V lost 6 bases and J 2 bases, leaving 13 bases between the germline ends. The CDR3 spells CASSVGRVQETQYF. The CDR3 DNA follows: TGTGCCAGCAGCGTGGGGCGGGTGCAAGAGACCCAGTACTTC.

This clonotype was detected only a few times. The gene calls are TRBV25-1 and TRBJ1-2; 8 bases fit TRBD1. After removal of 3 bases from V and 0 bases from J, the junction contained 3 bases not matched to a gene. The CDR3 runs 15 residues. In germline, CDR1 is MGHDK, CDR2 SYGVNS. This chain's CDR3 is CASSDRGQANYGYTF. CDR3 nucleotide sequence: TGTGCCAGCAGTGACAGGGGGCAAGCTAACTATGGCTACACCTTC.

This sequence joins TRBV29-1 and TRBJ1-1; 7 positions agree with TRBD1. The CDR3 length is 13 residues. With V trimmed by 7 bases and J by 5 bases, 10 bases remained unmatched. Germline V gene sequence: CDR1 SQVTM, CDR2 ANQGSEA. In DNA form, the CDR3 reads TGCAGCGGCGCCCCCTCAGGGGGTACTGAAGCTTTCTTT. This sequence encodes CSGAPSGGTEAFF.

This clonotype was counted many times. The genes are TRBV19 and TRBJ2-7; D gene uncertain. This CDR3 is 13 amino acids long. V lost 3 bases to trimming and J lost 6 bases, with 12 bases between them. Germline-derived CDR1 and CDR2 are LNHDA and SQIVND (reference sequence). The CDR3 spells CASSIAAAREQYF. CDR3 DNA sequence: TGTGCCAGTAGTATTGCCGCGGCTCGCGAGCAGTACTTC.

In its sample, this clonotype was seen a few times. The CDR3 loop reads CASSFGGVNTEAFF. The DNA of the CDR3 is TGTGCCAGCAGCTTCGGAGGGGTGAACACTGAAGCTTTCTTT. The chain has TRBV7-9 and TRBJ1-1; TRBD1 is a possible D gene (5 bases). In germline, CDR1 is SEHNR, CDR2 FQNEAQ (reference sequence). Trimming took 3 bases from V and 0 from J, leaving 8 bases between them. The CDR3 has 14 residues.

The V call is TRBV30, the J call TRBJ2-6, with D hard to call. The V gene lost 3 bases and the J gene lost 0 bases, with 6 bases spanning the gap. CDR1 and CDR2 from the germline V gene are GTSNPN and SVGIG (reference sequence). CDR3 length: 14 residues. The CDR3 nucleotides read TGTGCCTGGAGGTCGTACTCTGGGGCCAACGTCCTGACTTTC. It translates to CAWRSYSGANVLTF.

This clonotype occurred a few times. The gene calls are TRBV5-1 and TRBJ2-3; the match to TRBD2 covers 12 bases. CDR1 and CDR2 (germline): SGHRS, YFSETQ. V gave up 4 bases and J gave up 5 bases; unmatched junction bases: 14. This CDR3 contains 18 residues. CDR3 nucleotides: TGCGCCAGCAGCCTAGCGGATCTAGCGGGAGGGCCGGGAGATACGCAGTATTTT. Its protein is CASSLADLAGGPGDTQYF.

The chain links TRBV5-4 to TRBJ2-7; TRBD1 matches 12 bases. The CDR3 length is 17 residues. After removal of 4 bases from V and 0 bases from J, the junction contained 8 bases not matched to a gene. CDR1 and CDR2 (germline): SGHNT, YYREEE (reference sequence). The CDR3 DNA reads as TGTGCCAGCAGCCCCGGGACAGGGGGCTCCAGCTCCTACGAGCAGTACTTC. Protein sequence: CASSPGTGGSSSYEQYF.

CDR3 loop: CASSLLNEQYF. DNA of the CDR3: TGTGCCAGCAGCCTCCTGAACGAGCAGTACTTC. This chain connects TRBV7-2 to TRBJ2-7, with D unresolved. The germline V gene encodes CDR1 SGHTA and CDR2 FQGNSA. Trimming shortened V by 5 bases and J by 5 bases, and 7 bases separated the two germline ends. This CDR3 is 11 amino acids long.

This clonotype was counted at least ten times. The V call is TRBV4-1, the J call TRBJ2-3; D unclear. This CDR3 contains 13 residues. In germline, CDR1 is MGHRA, CDR2 YSYEKL. Trimming shortened V by 3 bases and J by 1 base, and 5 bases separated the two germline ends. The CDR3 nucleotides read TGCGCCAGCAGCCAGCTCGGCACAGATACGCAGTATTTT. This translates into CASSQLGTDTQYF.

V is TRBV19 and J is TRBJ2-1; D is perhaps TRBD1 (8 bases). There are 14 residues in the CDR3. With 4 bases removed from V and 9 bases from J, the gap between germline ends came to 16 bases. Germline-derived CDR1 and CDR2 are LNHDA and SQIVND (reference sequence). CDR3 loop: CASSNNRGGGEQFF. CDR3 DNA: TGTGCCAGTAGTAATAACAGGGGGGGAGGTGAGCAGTTCTTC.

This clonotype showed up just a few times. The rearrangement joins TRBV3-2 to TRBJ1-5; the DNA was not compared with TRBD1, the D call given in the table. TRBV3-2 has pseudogene status. This CDR3 has 18 amino acids. Written as DNA, the CDR3 is TGTGCCAGCAGCCAGGAACGACTCGGGACAGGCCGCAATCAGCCCCAGCATTTT. Protein product: CASSQERLGTGRNQPQHF.

The chain recombines TRBV7-2 with TRBJ2-7; the D gene could be TRBD1 or TRBD2 (5 bases each). Germline V CDR1 and CDR2: SGHTA, FQGNSA. The CDR3 loop spans 16 amino acids. V lost 5 bases and J lost 3, with 20 bases in between. In DNA, the CDR3 is TGTGCCAGCAGCGACCAAACAATGGGACGGATCTACGAGCAGTACTTC. It encodes CASSDQTMGRIYEQYF.